This T cell receptor (beta chain) was captured by sequencing in a study of blood T cells in healthy people across ages. The V end lost 5 bases, the J end lost 2 bases, and 14 bases lay between the germline ends. The CDR3 length is 15 residues. From germline, CDR1 is SEHNR and CDR2 FQNEAQ (reference sequence). Samples each had at least 5.5 micrograms of total RNA extracted. It was with a sample-barcoded 5' primer and a J-beta primer mix that a second PCR of roughly 7 to 12 cycles was run. Template switching added a 12-random-nucleotide identifier to every cDNA molecule. MiXCR was run by TCRdb on the 5' RACE reads, yielding one entry per CDR3 protein. Of about 1,500,000 distinct CDR3 sequences in the sample, 25% to 30% were seen once. The sample holds a few counts of this clonotype.

The specimen sequenced was blood. The chain recombines TRBV7-9 with TRBJ2-3; D is ambiguous. The sequence came from a woman in her thirties in good health. In DNA, the CDR3 is TGTGCCAGCAGCCTTACCGGCGCAGCCACAGATACGCAGTATTTT. This encodes CASSLTGAATDTQYF.